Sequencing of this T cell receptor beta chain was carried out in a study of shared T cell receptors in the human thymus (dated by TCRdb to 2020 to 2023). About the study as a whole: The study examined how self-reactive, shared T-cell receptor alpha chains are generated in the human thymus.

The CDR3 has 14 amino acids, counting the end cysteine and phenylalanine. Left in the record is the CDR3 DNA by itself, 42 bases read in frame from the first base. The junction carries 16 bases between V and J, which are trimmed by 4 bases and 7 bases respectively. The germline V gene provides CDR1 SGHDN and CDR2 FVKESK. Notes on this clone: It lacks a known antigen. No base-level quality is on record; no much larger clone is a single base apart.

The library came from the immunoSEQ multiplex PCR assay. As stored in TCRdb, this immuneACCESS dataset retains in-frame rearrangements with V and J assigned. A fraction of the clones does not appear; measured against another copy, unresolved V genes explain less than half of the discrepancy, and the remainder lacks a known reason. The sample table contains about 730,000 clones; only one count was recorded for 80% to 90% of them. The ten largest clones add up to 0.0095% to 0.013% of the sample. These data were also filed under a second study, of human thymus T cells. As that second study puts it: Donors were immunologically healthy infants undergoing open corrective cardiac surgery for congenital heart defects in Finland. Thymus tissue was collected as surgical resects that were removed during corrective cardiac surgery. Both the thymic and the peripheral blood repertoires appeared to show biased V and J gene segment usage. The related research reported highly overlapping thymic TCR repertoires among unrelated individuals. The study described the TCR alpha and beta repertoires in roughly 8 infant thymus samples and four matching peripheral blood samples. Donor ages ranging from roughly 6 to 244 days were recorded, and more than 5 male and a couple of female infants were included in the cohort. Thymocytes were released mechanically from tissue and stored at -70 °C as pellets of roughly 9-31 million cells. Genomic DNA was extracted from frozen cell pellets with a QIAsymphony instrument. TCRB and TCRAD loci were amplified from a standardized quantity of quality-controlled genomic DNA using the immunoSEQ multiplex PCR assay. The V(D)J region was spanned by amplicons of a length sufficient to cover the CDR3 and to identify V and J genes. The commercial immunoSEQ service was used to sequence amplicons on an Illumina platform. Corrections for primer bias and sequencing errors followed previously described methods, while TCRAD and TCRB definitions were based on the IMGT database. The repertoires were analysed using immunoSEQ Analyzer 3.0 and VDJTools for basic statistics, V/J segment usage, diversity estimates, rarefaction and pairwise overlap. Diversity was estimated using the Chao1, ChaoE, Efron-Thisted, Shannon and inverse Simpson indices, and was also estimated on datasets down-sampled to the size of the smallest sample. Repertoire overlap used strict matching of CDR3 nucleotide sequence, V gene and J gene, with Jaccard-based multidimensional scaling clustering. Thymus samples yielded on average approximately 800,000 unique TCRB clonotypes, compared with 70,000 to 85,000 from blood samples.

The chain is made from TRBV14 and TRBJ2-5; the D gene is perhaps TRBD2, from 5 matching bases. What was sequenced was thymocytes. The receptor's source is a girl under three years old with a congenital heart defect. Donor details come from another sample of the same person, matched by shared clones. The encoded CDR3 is CASSPNRHGGTQYF. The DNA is TGTGCCAGCAGCCCAAACCGACACGGAGGGACCCAGTACTTC.